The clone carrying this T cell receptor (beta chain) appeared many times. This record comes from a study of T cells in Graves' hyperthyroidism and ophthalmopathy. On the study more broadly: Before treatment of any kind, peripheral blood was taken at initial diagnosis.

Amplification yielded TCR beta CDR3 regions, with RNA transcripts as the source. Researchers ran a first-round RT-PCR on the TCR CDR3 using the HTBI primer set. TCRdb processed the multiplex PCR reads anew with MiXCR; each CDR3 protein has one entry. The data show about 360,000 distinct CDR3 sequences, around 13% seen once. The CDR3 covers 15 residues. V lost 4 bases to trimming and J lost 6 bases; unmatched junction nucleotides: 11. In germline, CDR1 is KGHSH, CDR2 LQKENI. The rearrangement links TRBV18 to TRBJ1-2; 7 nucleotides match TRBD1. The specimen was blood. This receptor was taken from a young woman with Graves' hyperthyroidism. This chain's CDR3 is CASSRDSPSGHGYTF. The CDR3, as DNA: TGTGCCAGCTCACGGGACAGCCCCTCGGGGCATGGCTACACCTTC.